A selection of T cell receptor beta chains follows, all from one sample in a study of cytomegalovirus exposure and HLA in healthy donors. Repertoires were generated with immunoSEQ multiplex PCR, while TCRdb's copy carries only in-frame clones and drops some. The sample has 150,000 or so clones, around 84% seen once; the top ten hold about 2.2%. The sequencing sample was made of PBMCs. All receptors derive from a man in his forties or fifties in good health and CMV-seronegative. Each CDR3 is given with its conserved first and last residue. A D gene is named only where the DNA matches it firmly. Only some rows state a clone size, as once, few, many or a class for expanded clones.

once	-	TRBV28	TRBJ2-1	CASSSLQGAGYNEQFF	TGTGCCAGCAGTTCCCTTCAAGGCGCAGGGTACAATGAGCAGTTCTTC
-	TRBD2	TRBV9	TRBJ2-1	CASSDPGTSGSGAYNEQFF	TGTGCCAGCAGCGACCCCGGGACTAGCGGGAGTGGGGCCTACAATGAGCAGTTCTTC
-	-	TRBV2	TRBJ1-2	CASNYVDSYYGYTF	TGTGCCAGCAATTACGTCGACAGCTACTATGGCTACACCTTC
-	TRBD1	TRBV28	TRBJ2-1	CASRRAGQGYNEQFF	TGTGCCAGCAGGCGGGCGGGACAGGGCTACAATGAGCAGTTCTTC
-	-	TRBV27	TRBJ2-3	CASSLGGIGTDTQYF	TGTGCCAGCAGTTTAGGAGGGATTGGCACAGATACGCAGTATTTT
-	TRBD1	TRBV9	TRBJ2-2	CASSVKGQGSGELFF	TGTGCCAGCAGCGTAAAGGGACAGGGGTCCGGGGAGCTGTTTTTT
-	-	TRBV7-6	TRBJ2-7	CASSFQNEQYF	TGTGCCAGCAGCTTTCAGAACGAGCAGTACTTC
-	TRBD1	TRBV5-4	TRBJ1-6	CASSLGPGTGDNSPLHF	TGTGCCAGCAGCTTGGGACCCGGGACAGGGGATAATTCACCCCTCCACTTT
-	TRBD1	TRBV11-2	TRBJ1-3	CASSSRDRDVNTIYF	TGTGCCAGCAGCTCCCGGGACAGGGATGTAAACACCATATATTTT
-	-	TRBV11-2	TRBJ2-7	CASSSPRQGTYEQYF	TGTGCCAGCAGCTCCCCGAGGCAGGGCACCTACGAGCAGTACTTC
few	-	TRBV28	TRBJ1-3	CASRTGSGNTIYF	TGTGCCAGCAGGACAGGCTCTGGAAACACCATATATTTT
-	-	TRBV29-1	TRBJ1-5	CSVGWDKYSNQPQHF	TGCAGCGTTGGTTGGGACAAGTATAGCAATCAGCCCCAGCATTTT
once	-	TRBV7-9	TRBJ1-4	CASSFNNGQDEKLFF	TGTGCCAGCAGCTTCAACAACGGACAAGATGAAAAACTGTTTTTT
few	TRBD1	TRBV29-1	TRBJ1-1	CSHNTGADTEAFF	TGCAGCCACAACACAGGGGCGGACACTGAAGCTTTCTTT
-	TRBD2	TRBV6-5	TRBJ2-5	CASSSPAGYQETQYF	TGTGCCAGCAGTAGCCCAGCGGGGTACCAAGAGACCCAGTACTTC
-	-	TRBV18	TRBJ2-1	CASSPGTTSYNEQFF	TGTGCCAGCTCACCAGGGACAACCTCCTACAATGAGCAGTTCTTC
-	-	TRBV7-2	TRBJ2-7	CASSPTTAALAYEQYF	TGTGCCAGCAGCCCTACTACTGCGGCGCTGGCCTACGAGCAGTACTTC
once	-	TRBV2	TRBJ2-7	CASRRTVVSYEQYF	TGTGCCAGCAGGAGGACAGTGGTCTCCTACGAGCAGTACTTC
-	TRBD2	TRBV4-1	TRBJ2-3	CASSQWTSGATDTQYF	TGCGCCAGCAGCCAATGGACTAGCGGGGCGACAGATACGCAGTATTTT
-	TRBD2	TRBV5-1	TRBJ2-3	CASSLAGSGGVGTDTQYF	TGCGCCAGCAGCTTGGCCGGAAGCGGGGGTGTCGGCACAGATACGCAGTATTTT
-	TRBD1	TRBV19	TRBJ1-1	CASSPDRGRVGAFF	TGTGCCAGTAGTCCCGATAGGGGGCGGGTTGGAGCTTTCTTT
few	-	TRBV25-1	TRBJ1-3	CASRESVSGNTIYF	TGTGCCAGCAGGGAGTCTGTCTCTGGAAACACCATATATTTT
-	TRBD2	TRBV5-1	TRBJ2-1	CASHSSGSWNEQFF	TGCGCCAGCCACTCTAGCGGGAGCTGGAATGAGCAGTTCTTC
-	TRBD1	TRBV7-2	TRBJ2-1	CASSFQGDGNEQFF	TGTGCCAGCAGCTTTCAGGGGGATGGCAATGAGCAGTTCTTC
-	-	TRBV5-4	TRBJ2-1	CASSLAGSAYNEQFF	TGTGCCAGCAGCTTGGCAGGGTCGGCCTACAATGAGCAGTTCTTC
-	-	TRBV5-1	TRBJ2-5	CASSLDGTQETQYF	TGCGCCAGCAGCTTGGATGGGACACAAGAGACCCAGTACTTC
-	TRBD1	TRBV5-4	TRBJ1-1	CASSAGTENTEAFF	TGTGCCAGCAGCGCCGGGACAGAAAACACTGAAGCTTTCTTT
once	-	TRBV5-5	TRBJ1-5	CASSLVDQPQHF	TGTGCCAGCAGCTTGGTCGATCAGCCCCAGCATTTT
-	-	TRBV5-1	TRBJ1-1	CASSLAGRVTEAFF	TGCGCCAGCAGCTTGGCCGGCAGGGTAACTGAAGCTTTCTTT
-	-	TRBV7-9	TRBJ1-1	CASSALRGAFF	TGTGCCAGCAGCGCATTAAGGGGAGCTTTCTTT
-	TRBD1	TRBV4-2	TRBJ1-4	CASSQATRGSDRVGIGEKLFF	TGTGCCAGCAGCCAAGCAACAAGAGGCTCAGACAGGGTTGGCATCGGTGAAAAACTGTTTTTT
-	TRBD1	TRBV28	TRBJ1-5	CASSTSGTGNNQPQHF	TGTGCCAGCAGCACATCCGGGACAGGGAACAATCAGCCCCAGCATTTT
-	-	TRBV25-1	TRBJ2-3	CASGTGGTQYF	TGTGCCAGTGGGACTGGTGGAACGCAGTATTTT
-	-	TRBV19	TRBJ2-7	CASRGSYEQYF	TGTGCCAGTAGGGGGAGCTACGAGCAGTACTTC
-	-	TRBV11-1	TRBJ1-3	CASSPRRGYGNTIYF	TGTGCCAGCAGCCCCAGACGGGGGTATGGAAACACCATATATTTT
-	-	TRBV5-8	TRBJ2-5	CASSLGDPSAETQYF	TGTGCCAGCAGCTTGGGGGACCCTAGCGCGGAGACCCAGTACTTC
-	-	TRBV4-1	TRBJ2-7	CASSQAQTYEQYF	TGCGCCAGCAGCCAAGCACAAACCTACGAGCAGTACTTC
-	-	TRBV6-1	TRBJ1-1	CASSLMAPGNTEAFF	TGTGCCAGCAGTCTCATGGCCCCAGGGAACACTGAAGCTTTCTTT
-	TRBD1	TRBV6-1	TRBJ1-2	CASSGQGYLNGYTF	TGTGCCAGCAGTGGACAGGGTTATTTGAATGGCTACACCTTC
-	TRBD1	TRBV6-5	TRBJ1-1	CASRTGAAGGNEAFF	TGTGCCAGCAGGACAGGGGCCGCGGGGGGGAATGAAGCTTTCTTT
-	-	TRBV6-1	TRBJ2-2	CATRSNTGELFF	TGTGCTACCAGATCGAACACCGGGGAGCTGTTTTTT